This is a list of T cell receptor beta chains from one sample in a study of cytomegalovirus exposure and HLA in healthy donors. Only in-frame clones appear in the TCRdb table, and some are missing; sequencing was by immunoSEQ multiplex PCR. The sample has fewer than 130,000 clones, roughly 80% seen once; the top ten hold roughly 6.2%. Material for sequencing was PBMCs. All receptors come from a man in his thirties or forties in good health and CMV-seropositive. Each CDR3 is given with its conserved first and last residue. Fields, in order: V gene, J gene, CDR3 protein.

TRBV2,TRBJ2-5,CASSEGIGLEQETQYF
TRBV7-3,TRBJ2-5,CASSPTGTEETQYF
TRBV12-2,TRBJ2-7,CASRHPPLVRGRNEQYF
TRBV19,TRBJ2-7,CASTPRRDSSYEQYF
TRBV2,TRBJ2-5,CASSERTSTQETQYF
TRBV5-6,TRBJ2-2,CASSLVSGIAGELFF
TRBV7-6,TRBJ2-2,CASSLFSGGTGELFF
TRBV29-1,TRBJ2-3,CSVAGTGRSSTDTQYF
TRBV18,TRBJ2-7,CASSLNSGGARDEQYF
TRBV18,TRBJ2-6,CASSFGLDRGSANVLTF
TRBV13,TRBJ2-7,CASSQAPWDTPSYEQYF
TRBV4-2,TRBJ1-5,CASSQDGQSNQPQHF
TRBV6-1,TRBJ2-7,CASSSQTGGEEQYF
TRBV7-9,TRBJ1-1,CASSLGRATEAFF
TRBV5-1,TRBJ1-4,CASSLEGQGSGNEKLFF
TRBV12-5,TRBJ1-2,CASGLTPEGGYTF
TRBV5-1,TRBJ2-7,CASSPGQGQAEQYF
TRBV5-1,TRBJ1-1,CASSLDWDRMMNTEAFF
TRBV7-6,TRBJ2-2,CASSLVGTLNTGELFF
TRBV4-2,TRBJ2-7,CASSPQGGSYEQYF
TRBV2,TRBJ2-3,CASRGTSGGLSTDTQYF
TRBV6-4,TRBJ2-2,CASSALAGASTGELFF
TRBV6-6,.,CASSHTGGPYEQYF
TRBV27,TRBJ2-1,CASSSWDRGDSEWNEQFF
TRBV5-1,TRBJ2-5,CASSFNREETQYF
TRBV13,TRBJ2-5,CASSLGQGGGTQYF
TRBV18,TRBJ2-5,CASSSLASGAGRETQYF
TRBV25-1,TRBJ2-2,CASTPGGGANTGELFF
TRBV2,TRBJ1-1,CASRPWAGGAGTEAFF
TRBV5-3,TRBJ2-7,CARSLEGRGGPVYEQYF
TRBV5-5,TRBJ2-7,CASSSREQGPYEQYF
TRBV30,TRBJ1-1,CAWIQTGGLTEAFF